This T cell receptor beta chain was sequenced for a study of cytomegalovirus exposure and HLA in healthy donors. Notes on the study in general: Later genetic work tied a missense DCLRE1C variant to beta-chain V and J trimming.

The CDR3 loop spans 16 amino acids. The germline CDR1 and CDR2 sequences are SGDLS and YYNGEE. Between the trimmed V and J ends, which lost 0 bases and 4 bases, there was a span of 11 bases. The PCR employed 60 Vbeta primers together with 13 Jbeta primers. As processed by the authors: Per a later analysis, the number of unique TCR beta chains was around 80 million, of which 9 million to 14 million were shared. Profiling relied on immunoSEQ multiplex PCR, and the TCRdb table lists in-frame clones only, not all of them. V and J calls plus clone size are reproduced from that table; the DNA served to infer D and trimming. In the table there are 90,000 to 110,000 clones, 81% of which are singletons. Remarks on this clone: Its specificity is unknown.

What was sequenced was PBMCs. This TCR came from a young woman in good health and CMV-seronegative. V and J are TRBV9 and TRBJ1-6, with a tentative D call TRBD1 (5 bases). DNA of the CDR3: TGTGCCAGCAGCGTAGGGGACTCAAGGTATAATTCACCCCTCCACTTT. It codes for CASSVGDSRYNSPLHF.